This T cell receptor (beta chain) was observed in a study of blood T cell repertoires in COVID-19 (dated by TCRdb to the early 2020s). Regarding the study in general: Samples covering the acute and convalescent phases of COVID-19 were provided by collaborators in the United States, Italy and Spain. Sample metadata almost always included a de-identified subject ID, COVID-19 status, age in years and sex. Where available, HLA class I and class II types were obtained from metadata supplied by the sample provider rather than from assay-based typing. The repertoires were made available in a free public database intended to serve as a resource for research on the immune response to SARS-CoV-2. The prospective study material was composed of cDNA or gDNA derived from T cells, B-cell-depleted T cells, or PBMCs. Samples were obtained from the ongoing ImmuneRACE study (first 160 participants) and from about 1,300 subjects provided by 6 global collaborators. Subjects who had been exposed to COVID-19, were actively infected with it, or had recovered from it provided the deeply sampled blood TCRbeta repertoires that made up the dataset.

The research as a whole found: The amount of clinical and demographic metadata varied by source and participant and was provided uncurated.

Concerning this clone: Its cognate antigen has yet to be identified. Base qualities are not at hand, and no much larger clone is one base apart.

Participants in the prospective study were aged about 18 to 89 years, lived in about two dozen United States geographic areas, and enrolled through a virtual design. In the prospective study, participants were assigned to cohorts based on the clinical history participants reported in a screening survey and a study questionnaire. ImmuneRACE Cohort 3 recovered participants were defined by two consecutive negative NP/OP PCR tests, healthcare professional clearance, or symptom resolution. In the prospective study, mobile phlebotomists collected whole blood, serum and a nasopharyngeal or oropharyngeal swab from each participant. Over a roughly two-month period, participants in the prospective study had the option of providing additional blood draws and questionnaires. Before DNA extraction, blood samples from the prospective study were shipped at room temperature or frozen. The CDR3 spans 15 residues, from the cysteine through the phenylalanine. The read is trimmed to its CDR3 DNA, 45 bases read in frame from base 1. V and J are trimmed by 4 bases and 3 bases, and the gene matches miss 5 bases of the junction. CDR1 MGHRA and CDR2 YSYEKL were looked up in the germline V gene.

The immunoSEQ Assay, a bias-controlled multiplex PCR, was used to amplify TCRbeta CDR3 regions from genomic DNA. From the authors' description of their analysis: The number of nucleated cells in each sample was estimated by amplification of reference gene primers within the assay. To quantify the absolute abundance of each unique TCRbeta CDR3 rearrangement, sequence reads were collapsed and filtered. For each sample, productive Simpson clonality was calculated by taking the square root of Simpson's diversity index across productive rearrangements. TCRdb re-hosts the immuneACCESS table, in-frame sequences only. Its copies lack some clones; in the studies checked, an unresolved V gene accounts for under half of them, and the cause for the rest is not known. D and trimming were read from the DNA, whereas the V and J calls and clone size are those reported in that table. This sample has over 200,000 clones in its table, and roughly four fifths of those were observed once. Of the sample, 9.2% falls within the top ten clones.

This clonotype originated in a man aged 35-49 years who had recovered from COVID-19. The rearrangement combines TRBV4-1 with TRBJ2-3; TRBD1 agrees with 9 junctional bases. The sequenced sample consisted of PBMCs or T cells enriched from blood (not recorded which). The sequenced DNA is TGCGCCAGCAGCCGACTGACAGGGGGGACAGATACGCAGTATTTT. It specifies CASSRLTGGTDTQYF.